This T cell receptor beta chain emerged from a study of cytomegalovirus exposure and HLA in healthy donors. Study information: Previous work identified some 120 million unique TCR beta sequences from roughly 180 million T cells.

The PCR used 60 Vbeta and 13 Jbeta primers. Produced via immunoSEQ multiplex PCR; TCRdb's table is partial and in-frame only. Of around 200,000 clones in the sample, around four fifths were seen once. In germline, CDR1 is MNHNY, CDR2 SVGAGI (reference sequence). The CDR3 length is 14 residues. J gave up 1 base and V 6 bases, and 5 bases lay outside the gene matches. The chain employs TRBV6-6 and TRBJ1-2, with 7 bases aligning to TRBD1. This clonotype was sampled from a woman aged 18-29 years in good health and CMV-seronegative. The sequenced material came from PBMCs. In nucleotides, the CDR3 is TGTGCCAGCAGCGAAGGGACAGTTAACTATGGCTACACCTTC. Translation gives CASSEGTVNYGYTF.